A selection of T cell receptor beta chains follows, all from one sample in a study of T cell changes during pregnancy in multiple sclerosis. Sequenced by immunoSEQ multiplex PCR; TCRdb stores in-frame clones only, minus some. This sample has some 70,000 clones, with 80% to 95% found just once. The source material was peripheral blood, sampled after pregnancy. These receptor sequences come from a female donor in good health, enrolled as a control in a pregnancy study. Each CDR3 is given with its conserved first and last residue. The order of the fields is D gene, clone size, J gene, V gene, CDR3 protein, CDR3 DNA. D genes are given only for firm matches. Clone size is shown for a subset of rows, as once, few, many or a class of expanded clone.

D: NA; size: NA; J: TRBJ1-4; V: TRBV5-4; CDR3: CASSLRGVREKLFF; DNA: TGTGCCAGCAGCTTGCGCGGGGTTAGAGAAAAACTGTTTTTT
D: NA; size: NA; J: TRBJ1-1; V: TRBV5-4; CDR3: CASSLAGGSEAFF; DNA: TGTGCCAGCAGCTTGGCCGGGGGGTCTGAAGCTTTCTTT
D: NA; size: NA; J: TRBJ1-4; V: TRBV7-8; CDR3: CASSLARAGATTNEKLFF; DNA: TGTGCCAGCAGCTTAGCCCGAGCAGGGGCGACAACTAATGAAAAACTGTTTTTT
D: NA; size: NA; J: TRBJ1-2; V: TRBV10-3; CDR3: CAISDLGAYGYTF; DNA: TGTGCCATCAGTGATCTGGGAGCCTATGGCTACACCTTC
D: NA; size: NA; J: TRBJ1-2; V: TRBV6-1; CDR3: CASSETTYGYTF; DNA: TGTGCCAGCAGTGAGACTACATATGGCTACACCTTC
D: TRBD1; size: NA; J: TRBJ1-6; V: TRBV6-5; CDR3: CASSRDTGANSPLHF; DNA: TGTGCCAGCAGTAGGGATACAGGGGCTAATTCACCCCTCCACTTT
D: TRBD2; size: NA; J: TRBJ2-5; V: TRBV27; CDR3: CASCPKLAGEVGRETQYF; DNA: TGTGCCAGCTGCCCGAAGCTAGCGGGAGAGGTGGGGCGAGAGACCCAGTACTTC
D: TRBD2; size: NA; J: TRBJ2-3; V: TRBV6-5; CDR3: CASSYRTSGSKDTQYF; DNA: TGTGCCAGCAGTTATAGGACTAGCGGGAGTAAAGATACGCAGTATTTT
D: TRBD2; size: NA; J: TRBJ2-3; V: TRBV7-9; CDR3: CASSYHSSGGITDTQYF; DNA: TGTGCCAGCAGCTACCACTCTAGCGGGGGAATAACAGATACGCAGTATTTT
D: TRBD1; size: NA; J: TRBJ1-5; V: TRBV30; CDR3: CAYRDRHKNSNQPQHF; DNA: TGTGCCTACAGGGACAGGCACAAAAATAGCAATCAGCCCCAGCATTTT
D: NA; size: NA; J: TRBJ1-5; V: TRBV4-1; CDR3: CASSPTFGSNQPQHF; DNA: TGCGCCAGCAGCCCGACTTTCGGGAGCAATCAGCCCCAGCATTTT
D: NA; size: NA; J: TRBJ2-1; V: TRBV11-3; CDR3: CASSPYRDNEQFF; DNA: TGTGCCAGCAGCCCATACAGGGACAATGAGCAGTTCTTC
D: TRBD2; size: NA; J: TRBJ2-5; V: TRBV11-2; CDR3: CASSPGSGRAPETQYF; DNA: TGTGCCAGCAGCCCGGGGAGCGGGAGGGCCCCAGAGACCCAGTACTTC
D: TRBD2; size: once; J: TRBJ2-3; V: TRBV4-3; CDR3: CASSQGVSGNALVFSDTQYF; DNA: TGCGCCAGCAGCCAAGGGGTTAGCGGGAACGCTTTGGTTTTTTCAGATACGCAGTATTTT
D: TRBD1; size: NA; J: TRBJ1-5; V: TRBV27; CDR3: CASIPGGSNQPQHF; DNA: TGTGCCAGCATTCCAGGGGGCAGCAATCAGCCCCAGCATTTT
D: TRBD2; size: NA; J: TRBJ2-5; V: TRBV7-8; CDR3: CASSLKAGAPIRTQYF; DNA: TGTGCCAGCAGCTTAAAAGCGGGGGCTCCGATACGGACCCAGTACTTC
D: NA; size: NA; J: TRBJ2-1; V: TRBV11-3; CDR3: CASSYSQGIGQFF; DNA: TGTGCCAGCAGCTACTCCCAGGGAATTGGGCAGTTCTTC
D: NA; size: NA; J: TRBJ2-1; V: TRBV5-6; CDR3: CASSPLEGRFSYNEQFF; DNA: TGTGCCAGCAGCCCCCTGGAGGGCAGGTTCTCCTACAATGAGCAGTTCTTC
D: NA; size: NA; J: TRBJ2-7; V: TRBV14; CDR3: CASSSYYEQYF; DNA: TGTGCCAGCAGCTCGTACTACGAGCAGTACTTC
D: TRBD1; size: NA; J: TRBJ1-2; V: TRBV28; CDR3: CASSLQGGDYGYTF; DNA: TGTGCCAGCAGTTTACAGGGGGGTGACTATGGCTACACCTTC
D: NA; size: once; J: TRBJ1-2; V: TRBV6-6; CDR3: CASRTENYGYTF; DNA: TGTGCCAGCAGGACAGAGAACTATGGCTACACCTTC
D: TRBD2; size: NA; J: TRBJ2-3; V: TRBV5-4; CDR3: CASSPGGRGEGDTQYF; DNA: TGTGCCAGCAGCCCCGGGGGGCGGGGGGAAGGAGATACGCAGTATTTT
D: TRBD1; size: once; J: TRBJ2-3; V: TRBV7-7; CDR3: CAGGSRDSPTDTQYF; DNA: TGTGCCGGGGGCTCTAGGGACAGTCCCACAGATACGCAGTATTTT